Listed below are T cell receptor beta chains from one sample, sequenced in a study of control samples from healthy donors and cancer patients. Libraries were prepared by immunoSEQ multiplex PCR; TCRdb keeps only in-frame clonotypes and omits some of them. This table holds 140,000 or so clones, about nine tenths found once. Specimen: blood. Source of these receptors: a man under 40 in good health. The CDR3 runs from the conserved cysteine through the conserved F or W. A D gene is named only where the DNA matches it firmly. Clone size, where shown, is once, few, many, or a class for clones that have expanded.

size	V	D	J	length	CDR3	DNA
-	TRBV5-1	-	TRBJ1-5	15	CASSLGPEGNQPQHF	TGCGCCAGCAGCCTAGGCCCCGAGGGCAATCAGCCCCAGCATTTT
-	TRBV27	-	TRBJ2-3	12	CASRPSTDTQYF	TGTGCCAGCAGGCCTAGCACAGATACGCAGTATTTT
once	TRBV7-9	-	TRBJ2-7	15	CASSLGDISSYEQYF	TGTGCCAGCAGCTTAGGTGACATAAGCTCCTACGAGCAGTACTTC
-	TRBV5-1	-	TRBJ2-2	15	CASSLVFQGTGELFF	TGCGCCAGCAGCTTGGTGTTCCAAGGGACCGGGGAGCTGTTTTTT
-	TRBV11-2	-	TRBJ1-5	15	CASSPTLAQNQPQHF	TGTGCCAGCAGCCCTACTTTGGCCCAAAATCAGCCCCAGCATTTT
-	TRBV5-1	-	TRBJ1-3	15	CASSLDRSSGNTIYF	TGCGCCAGCAGCTTGGACAGAAGCTCTGGAAACACCATATATTTT
few	TRBV5-1	-	TRBJ1-1	14	CASSTGQLYTEAFF	TGCGCCAGCAGCACAGGACAGTTGTACACTGAAGCTTTCTTT
-	TRBV2	-	TRBJ2-2	18	CASSAPSDDWGNTGELFF	TGTGCCAGCAGTGCCCCCTCGGACGACTGGGGGAACACCGGGGAGCTGTTTTTT
-	TRBV5-1	-	TRBJ1-1	12	CASSPGATEAFF	TGCGCCAGCAGCCCTGGCGCCACTGAAGCTTTCTTT
-	TRBV19	-	TRBJ2-2	15	CASSIALDNTGELFF	TGTGCCAGTAGTATAGCGCTGGACAACACCGGGGAGCTGTTTTTT
-	TRBV27	-	TRBJ1-2	13	CASTTGGRDGYTF	TGTGCCAGCACCACGGGAGGGAGAGATGGCTACACCTTC
few	TRBV7-2	-	TRBJ1-2	15	CASSLGMEGGYGYTF	TGTGCCAGCAGCTTAGGGATGGAAGGGGGCTATGGCTACACCTTC
-	TRBV6-5	TRBD1	TRBJ2-7	13	CASSRQGPYEQYF	TGTGCCAGCAGTCGACAGGGGCCCTACGAGCAGTACTTC
-	TRBV5-1	-	TRBJ2-3	14	CASSLTSSADTQYF	TGCGCCAGCAGCTTGACTAGTAGTGCAGATACGCAGTATTTT